The sample holds many counts of the clone carrying this T cell receptor (beta chain). What it recognizes is unknown. This entry is derived from a study of regulatory T cells in long-lasting Graves disease. Turning to the study itself: For under 3 months, newly diagnosed Graves' patients had been taking antithyroid drugs.

Through Arm-PCR of CDR3 regions and iRepertoire HTBI primers, TCR beta libraries were built. How the authors handled the data: Identification of gene segments yielded more than 60 TRBV and 14 TRBJ across samples. TCRdb used MiXCR to reprocess the multiplex PCR reads, holding one entry per CDR3 protein. TCRdb, not the original authors, processed these V and J calls. The sample comprises 450,000 to 650,000 distinct CDR3 sequences, 16% of which are singletons, and approximately 25% rests with the top ten. The germline V and J ends were trimmed by 4 bases and 2 bases, with 4 bases remaining between them. Per the germline V gene, CDR1 is SNHLY and CDR2 is FYNNEI. CDR3 length: 12 amino acids. Study-wide findings and caveats: There were preferences for TRBV28, TRBJ1-2 and TRBJ2-5 in persistent disease.

The time point was: newly diagnosed GD, antithyroid drugs for less than 3 months. PBMC-extracted RNA yielded the TCR library. In addition, the sample was reused for a study of T cells in Graves' hyperthyroidism and ophthalmopathy. In that study: The HTBI primer set served for first-round RT-PCR of the TCR CDR3.

The clonotype was recovered from a middle-aged woman with Graves disease. The V gene is TRBV2, the J gene TRBJ2-3, with D uncertain. The sample consisted of peripheral blood mononuclear cells (PBMCs), taken at new diagnosis, from a patient treated with antithyroid drugs. In nucleotides, the CDR3 is TGTGCCAGCAGTGCTACCACAGATACGCAGTATTTT. This translates into CASSATTDTQYF.